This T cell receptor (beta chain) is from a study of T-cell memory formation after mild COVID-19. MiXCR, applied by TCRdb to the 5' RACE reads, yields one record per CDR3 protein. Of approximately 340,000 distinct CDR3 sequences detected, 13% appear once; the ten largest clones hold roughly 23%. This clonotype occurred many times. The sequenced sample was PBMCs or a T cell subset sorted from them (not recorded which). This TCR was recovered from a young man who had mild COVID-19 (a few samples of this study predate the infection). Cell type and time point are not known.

CDR3 coding DNA: TGCGCCAGCAGCCGTGTTCTAGTGGGTGAGCAGTTCTTC. This translates into CASSRVLVGEQFF. V and J are TRBV5-1 and TRBJ2-1; D gene uncertain. CDR3 length equals 13 residues. Per germline, CDR1 SGHRS and CDR2 YFSETQ. V lost 4 bases, J lost 9 bases, and 14 bases lay in between.